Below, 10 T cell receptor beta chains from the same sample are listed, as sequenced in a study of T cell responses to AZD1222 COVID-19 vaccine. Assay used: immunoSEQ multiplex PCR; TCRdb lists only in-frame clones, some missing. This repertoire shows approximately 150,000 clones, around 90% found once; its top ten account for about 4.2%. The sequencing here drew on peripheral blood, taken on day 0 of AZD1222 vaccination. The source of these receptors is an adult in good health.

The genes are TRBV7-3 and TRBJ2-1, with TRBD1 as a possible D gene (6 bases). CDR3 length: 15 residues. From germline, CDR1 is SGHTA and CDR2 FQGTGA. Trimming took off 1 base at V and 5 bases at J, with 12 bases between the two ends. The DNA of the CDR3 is TGTGCCAGCAGCTTAAGGGCAGGGGTTAACAATGAGCAGTTCTTC. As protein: CASSLRAGVNNEQFF.

The CDR3 coding sequence is TGTGCCAGCAGCGTAGAGGGACGGGCTGGCTACACCTTC. Protein product: CASSVEGRAGYTF. The rearrangement links TRBV9 to TRBJ1-2, with a tentative D call TRBD1 (5 bases). This CDR3 region has 13 residues. V was trimmed by 0 bases and J by 7 bases, leaving 10 bases between them. Germline CDR1 and CDR2: SGDLS and YYNGEE.

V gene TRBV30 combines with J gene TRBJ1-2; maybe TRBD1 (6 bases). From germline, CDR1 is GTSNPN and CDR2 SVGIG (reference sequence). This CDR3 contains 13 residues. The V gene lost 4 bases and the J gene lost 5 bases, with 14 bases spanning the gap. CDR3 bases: TGTGCCTGGATGCCCCAGAGGGGGTATGGCTACACCTTC. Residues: CAWMPQRGYGYTF.

The DNA of the CDR3 is TGTGCTAGTGGTTTGTCGGGAAACATTCAGTACTTC. Translating gives CASGLSGNIQYF. The chain employs TRBV12-5 and TRBJ2-4; D remains unclear. Looked up from germline, CDR1 is LGHNT and CDR2 is FRNRAP. This CDR3 is 12 amino acids long. Trimming removed 2 bases from V and 6 bases from J, with 5 bases in between.

CDR3 DNA sequence: TGTGCCAGCAGCTTAGACCGCGCGGGGGGCACAGATACGCAGTATTTT. It specifies CASSLDRAGGTDTQYF. The V and J genes are TRBV11-2 and TRBJ2-3; 7 bases align to TRBD2. The germline V gene has CDR1 SGHAT and CDR2 FQNNGV. The CDR3 is made up of 16 amino acids. V lost 0 bases and J lost 1; bases outside the gene matches: 4.

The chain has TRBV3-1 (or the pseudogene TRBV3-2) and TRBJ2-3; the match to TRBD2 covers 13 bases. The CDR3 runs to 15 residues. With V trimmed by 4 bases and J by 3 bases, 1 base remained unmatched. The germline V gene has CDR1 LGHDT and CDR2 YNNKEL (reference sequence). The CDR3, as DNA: TGTGCCAGCAGCCTGACTAGCGGGAGGACAGATACGCAGTATTTT. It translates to CASSLTSGRTDTQYF.

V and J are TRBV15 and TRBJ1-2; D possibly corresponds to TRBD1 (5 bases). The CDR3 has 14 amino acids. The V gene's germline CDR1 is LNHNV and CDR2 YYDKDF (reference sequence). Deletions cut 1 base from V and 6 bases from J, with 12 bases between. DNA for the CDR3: TGTGCCACCAGCAGAGGATACGGAGGGGATGGCTACACCTTC. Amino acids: CATSRGYGGDGYTF.

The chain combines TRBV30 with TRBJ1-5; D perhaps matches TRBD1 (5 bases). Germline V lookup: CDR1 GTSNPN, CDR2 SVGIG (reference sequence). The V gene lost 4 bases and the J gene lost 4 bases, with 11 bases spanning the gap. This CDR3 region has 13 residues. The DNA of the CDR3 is TGTGCCTGGACAGCCGAGGGGAATCAGCCCCAGCATTTT. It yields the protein CAWTAEGNQPQHF. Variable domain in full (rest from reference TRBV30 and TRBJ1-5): SQTIHQWPATLVQPVGSPLSLECTVEGTSNPNLYWYRQAAGRGLQLLFYSVGIGQISSEVPQNLSASRPQDRQFILSSKKLLLSDSGFYLCAWTAEGNQPQHFGDGTRLSIL.

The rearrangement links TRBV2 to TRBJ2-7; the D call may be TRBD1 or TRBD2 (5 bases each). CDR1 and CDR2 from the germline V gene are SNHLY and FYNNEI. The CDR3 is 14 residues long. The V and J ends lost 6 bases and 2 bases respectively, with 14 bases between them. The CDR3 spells CASSSGTSPYEQYF. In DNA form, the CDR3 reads TGTGCCAGCAGCTCCGGGACGTCGCCCTACGAGCAGTACTTC.

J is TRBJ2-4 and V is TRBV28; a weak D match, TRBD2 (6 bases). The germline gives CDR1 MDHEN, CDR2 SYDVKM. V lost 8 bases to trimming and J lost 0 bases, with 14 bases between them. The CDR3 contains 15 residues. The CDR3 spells CASLGGNLAKNIQYF. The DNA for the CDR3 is TGTGCCAGCCTCGGCGGGAACCTAGCCAAAAACATTCAGTACTTC. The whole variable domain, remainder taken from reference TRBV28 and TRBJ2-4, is DVKVTQSSRYLVKRTGEKVFLECVQDMDHENMFWYRQDPGLGLRLIYFSYDVKMKEKGDIPEGYSVSREKKERFSLILESASTNQTSMYLCASLGGNLAKNIQYFGAGTRLSVL.